These 4 T cell receptor beta chains came from one sample sequenced in a study of T cells in Graves' hyperthyroidism and ophthalmopathy. Using RNA transcripts as the source, TCR beta CDR3 regions were amplified. HTBI primers were the set used in a first-round RT-PCR of the TCR CDR3. From the multiplex PCR reads, TCRdb called clonotypes with MiXCR, one entry per CDR3 protein. The sample lists roughly 700,000 distinct CDR3 sequences; 15% to 20% were seen once. Sequenced material: blood. All receptors derive from a man aged 50 to 59 with Graves' hyperthyroidism.

This chain joins TRBV29-1 and TRBJ1-5, with D uncertain. Germline-derived CDR1 and CDR2 are SQVTM and ANQGSEA. The CDR3 has 12 amino acids. Trimming stripped 0 bases from V and 11 bases from J, with 11 bases between. The CDR3 region is CSVEDESFAQHF. In DNA form, the CDR3 reads TGCAGCGTTGAAGATGAGAGCTTTGCCCAGCATTTT.

This clonotype has at least ten counts. V gene TRBV10-3 combines with J gene TRBJ2-1, with 16 bases aligning to TRBD2. The CDR3 totals 16 residues. Per the germline V gene, CDR1 is ENHRY and CDR2 is SYGVKD. Trimming removed 8 bases from V and 0 bases from J; junction bases left unmatched: 1. The CDR3 reads CAIGTSGRASYNEQFF. The CDR3 nucleotides are TGTGCCATCGGGACTAGCGGGAGGGCCTCCTACAATGAGCAGTTCTTC.

This clonotype has only a few counts. This chain joins TRBV7-9 and TRBJ2-2; unclear D gene. CDR3 length: 17 amino acids. V was shortened by 1 base and J by 6 bases, with 18 bases between the two germline ends. Germline CDR1 is SEHNR and CDR2 is FQNEAQ (reference sequence). CDR3 DNA sequence: TGTGCCAGCAGCTTAGACTTATCCGGGTTGGCAGCCGGGGAGCTGTTTTTT. Translated: CASSLDLSGLAAGELFF.

This clonotype was picked up many times. The chain couples TRBV19 to TRBJ1-1; no clear D gene. This CDR3 spans 13 amino acids. The V and J ends lost 4 bases and 3 bases respectively, with 9 bases between them. Germline loops: CDR1 LNHDA, CDR2 SQIVND (reference sequence). The CDR3 protein is CASSNSPYTEAFF. The DNA for the CDR3 is TGTGCCAGTAGTAATTCCCCCTACACTGAAGCTTTCTTT.